This T cell receptor (beta chain) came from a study of T cell repertoires in cytomegalovirus infection. Study background: Selected CMV epitopes included recently identified HLA-C-restricted ones as well as well-studied HLA-B-restricted ones. Matching HLA type and CMV infection were both indicated by public TCR beta signatures. Study-level points and caveats: The ex vivo response showed dominance by HLA-C-restricted CMV-specific TCR beta clonotypes. Frequencies of public TCR beta families were cumulated, and this identified carriers of CMV plus the relevant HLA.

This clonotype was detected a few times. The antigen remains unidentified. CDR3 length equals 16 residues. V lost 6 bases, J lost 1 base, and 17 bases lay in between. Germline CDR1 and CDR2: MNHNY and SVGAGI (reference sequence). MiXCR, applied by TCRdb to the reads, yields one record per CDR3 protein. The repertoire holds around 50,000 distinct CDR3 sequences, with around 18% as singletons. This receptor was obtained from a human donor in good health (CMV status not recorded). Some clones in this sample may be carry-over from other donors' samples. The chain links TRBV6-6 to TRBJ2-3; weak D call: TRBD1 (6 bases). The sequencing here drew on CD8+ T cells from cultured PBMCs, taken from culture after CMV antigen stimulation. For the CDR3, the DNA is TGTGCCAGCAGACCCACCAGGGGATGGGGCACAGATACGCAGTATTTT. Its translation: CASRPTRGWGTDTQYF.